This T cell receptor beta chain was observed in a study of Ad26.COV2.S vaccination and SARS-CoV-2 variants. Study-wide results and caveats: Overall T cell responses may have been underestimated by the analyses of TCR breadth and depth.

With regard to this clone: Its specificity is not known.

Clones were sequenced by immunoSEQ multiplex PCR, and TCRdb holds only the in-frame ones, with some missing. The data hold 300,000 to 350,000 clones, with almost 90% observed a single time. CDR3 size: 17 residues. The J segment lost 2 bases and the V segment lost 2 bases, leaving 13 bases of the junction unmatched. CDR1 and CDR2 from the germline V gene are SGHDT and YYEEEE. As for treatment: 19 received Ad26.COV2.S at low or high dose, single or two shots; 5 received placebo; per-sample allocation not given. The samples date from day 63 after the first vaccine or placebo injection. The shot given was an Ad26 vector that makes Wuhan-strain SARS-CoV-2 spike.

The sequence was collected from a person between 18 and 65 years old who received the Ad26.COV2.S COVID-19 vaccine or a placebo. Material: peripheral blood, obtained in a trial of Ad26.COV2.S vaccine versus placebo. V gene TRBV5-6 combines with J gene TRBJ2-7; 7 nucleotides line up with TRBD1. The CDR3 DNA reads as TGTGCCAGCAGCTTCTACCGGGGACAGTCCACCCCCTACGAGCAGTACTTC. This sequence encodes CASSFYRGQSTPYEQYF.